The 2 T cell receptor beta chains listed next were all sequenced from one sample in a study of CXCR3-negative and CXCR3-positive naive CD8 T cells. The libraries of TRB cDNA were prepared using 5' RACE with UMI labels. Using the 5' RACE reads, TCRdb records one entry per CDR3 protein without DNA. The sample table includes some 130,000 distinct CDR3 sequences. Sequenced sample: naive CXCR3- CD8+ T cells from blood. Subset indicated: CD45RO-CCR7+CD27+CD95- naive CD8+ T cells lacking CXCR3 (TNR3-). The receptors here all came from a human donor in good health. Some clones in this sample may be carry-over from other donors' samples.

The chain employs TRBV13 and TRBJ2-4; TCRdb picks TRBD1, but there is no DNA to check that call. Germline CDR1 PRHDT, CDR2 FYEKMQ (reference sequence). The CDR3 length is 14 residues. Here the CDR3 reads CASKDSSAKNIQYF.

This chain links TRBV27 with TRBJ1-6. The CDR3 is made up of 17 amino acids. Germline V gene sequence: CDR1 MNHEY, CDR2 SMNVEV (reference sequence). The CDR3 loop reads CASSFSWEGLYNSPLHF.